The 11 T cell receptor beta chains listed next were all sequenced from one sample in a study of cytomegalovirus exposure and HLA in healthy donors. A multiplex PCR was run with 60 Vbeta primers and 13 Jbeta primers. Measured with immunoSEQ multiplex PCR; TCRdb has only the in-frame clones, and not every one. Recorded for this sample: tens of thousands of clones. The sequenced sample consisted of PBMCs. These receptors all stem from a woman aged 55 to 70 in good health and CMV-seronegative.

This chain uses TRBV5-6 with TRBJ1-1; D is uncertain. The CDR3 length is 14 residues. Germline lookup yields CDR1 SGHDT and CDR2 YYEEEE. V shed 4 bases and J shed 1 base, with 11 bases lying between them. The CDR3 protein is CASSKGLPNTEAFF. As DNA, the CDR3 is TGTGCCAGCAGCAAAGGACTCCCGAACACTGAAGCTTTCTTT. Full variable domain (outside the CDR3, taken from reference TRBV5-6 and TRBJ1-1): DAGVTQSPTHLIKTRGQQVTLRCSPKSGHDTVSWYQQALGQGPQFIFQYYEEEERQRGNFPDRFSGHQFPNYSSELNVNALLLGDSALYLCASSKGLPNTEAFFGQGTRLTVV.

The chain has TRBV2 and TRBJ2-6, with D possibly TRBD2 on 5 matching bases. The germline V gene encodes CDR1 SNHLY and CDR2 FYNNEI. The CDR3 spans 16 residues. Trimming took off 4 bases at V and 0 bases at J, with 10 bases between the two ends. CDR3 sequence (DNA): TGTGCCAGCAGTGCTGAGCGGCCCTCTGGGGCCAACGTCCTGACTTTC. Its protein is CASSAERPSGANVLTF.

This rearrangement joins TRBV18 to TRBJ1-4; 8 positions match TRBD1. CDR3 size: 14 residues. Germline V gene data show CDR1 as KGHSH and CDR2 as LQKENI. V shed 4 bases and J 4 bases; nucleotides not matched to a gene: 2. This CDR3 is CASSRDRSNEKLFF. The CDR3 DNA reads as TGTGCCAGCTCACGGGACAGGAGTAATGAAAAACTGTTTTTT.

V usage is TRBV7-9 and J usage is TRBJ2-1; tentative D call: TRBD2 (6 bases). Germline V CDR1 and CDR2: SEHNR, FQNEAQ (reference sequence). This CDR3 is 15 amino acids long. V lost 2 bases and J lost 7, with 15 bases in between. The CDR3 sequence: CASSLHRREGNEQFF. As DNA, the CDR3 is TGTGCCAGCAGCTTACACAGGCGGGAAGGAAATGAGCAGTTCTTC.

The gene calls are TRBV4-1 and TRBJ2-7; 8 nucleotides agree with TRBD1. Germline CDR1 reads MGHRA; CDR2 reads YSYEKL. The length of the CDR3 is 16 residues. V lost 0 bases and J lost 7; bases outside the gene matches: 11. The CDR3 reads CASSQDPGTGSEEQYF. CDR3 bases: TGCGCCAGCAGCCAAGACCCCGGGACAGGCTCTGAGGAGCAGTACTTC.

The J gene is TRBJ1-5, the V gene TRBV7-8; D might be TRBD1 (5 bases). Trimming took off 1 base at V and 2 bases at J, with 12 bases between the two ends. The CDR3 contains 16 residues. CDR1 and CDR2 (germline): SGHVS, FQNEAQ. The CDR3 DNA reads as TGTGCCAGCAGCTTAGAAGGGGTTTTGGGCAATCAGCCCCAGCATTTT. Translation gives CASSLEGVLGNQPQHF.

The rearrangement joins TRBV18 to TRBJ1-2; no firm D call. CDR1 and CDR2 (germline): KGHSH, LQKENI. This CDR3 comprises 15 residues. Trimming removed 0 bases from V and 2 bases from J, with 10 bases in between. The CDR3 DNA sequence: TGTGCCAGCTCACCACCGAATGCAGGAAACTATGGCTACACCTTC. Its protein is CASSPPNAGNYGYTF.

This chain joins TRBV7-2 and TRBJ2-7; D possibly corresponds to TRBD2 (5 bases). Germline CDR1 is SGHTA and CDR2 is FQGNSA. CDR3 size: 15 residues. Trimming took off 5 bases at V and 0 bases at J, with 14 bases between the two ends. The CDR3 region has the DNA TGTGCCAGCAGCCCCCCGAGGGTAAACTCCTACGAGCAGTACTTC. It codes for CASSPPRVNSYEQYF. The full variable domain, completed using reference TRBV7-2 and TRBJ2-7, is GAGVSQSPSNKVTEKGKDVELRCDPISGHTALYWYRQSLGQGLEFLIYFQGNSAPDKSGLPSDRFSAERTGGSVSTLTIQRTQQEDSAVYLCASSPPRVNSYEQYFGPGTRLTVT.

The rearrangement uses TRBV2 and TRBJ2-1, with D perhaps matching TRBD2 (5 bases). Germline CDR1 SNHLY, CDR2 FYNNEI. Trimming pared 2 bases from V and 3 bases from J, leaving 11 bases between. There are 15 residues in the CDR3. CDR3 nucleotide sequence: TGTGCCAGCAGTGAACAAAGCGGTTTCTACAATGAGCAGTTCTTC. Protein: CASSEQSGFYNEQFF.

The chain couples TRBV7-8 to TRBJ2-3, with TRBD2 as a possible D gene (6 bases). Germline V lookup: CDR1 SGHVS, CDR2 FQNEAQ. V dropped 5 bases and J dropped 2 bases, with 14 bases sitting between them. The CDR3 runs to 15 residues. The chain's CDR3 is CASSPILASTDTQYF. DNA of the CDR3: TGTGCCAGCAGCCCAATACTAGCTTCCACAGATACGCAGTATTTT.

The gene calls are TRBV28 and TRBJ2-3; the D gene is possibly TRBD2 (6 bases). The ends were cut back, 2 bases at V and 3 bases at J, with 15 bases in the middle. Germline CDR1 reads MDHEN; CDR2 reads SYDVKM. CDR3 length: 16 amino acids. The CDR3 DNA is TGTGCCAGCAGTTTAATCGCTAGCGCCCGTACAGATACGCAGTATTTT. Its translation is CASSLIASARTDTQYF.